The sequence of this T cell receptor (beta chain) was determined in a study of cytomegalovirus exposure and HLA in healthy donors. Whole-study context: It was reported in a later analysis that the same platform had been used for the approximately 120 validation repertoires as for the 550 to 750 first-cohort repertoires. General observations from the study: The study found most TCR sequences rare, yet found some public TCRs in many donors. Among TCR beta chains, those listed as cytomegalovirus-associated numbered around 160.

The CDR3 sequence is 15 residues long. V lost 2 bases and J 3 bases, leaving 14 bases between the germline ends. CDR1 and CDR2 (germline): SGHRS, YFSETQ. Concerning this clone itself: Its antigen is undetermined.

Clones were sequenced by immunoSEQ multiplex PCR, and TCRdb holds only the in-frame ones, with some missing. The sample records roughly 120,000 clones, roughly 90% being singletons. The sequence came from a woman aged 18 to 35 in good health and CMV-seropositive. The chain couples TRBV5-1 to TRBJ1-1; D remains ambiguous. Sequenced sample: PBMCs. CDR3 DNA sequence: TGCGCCAGCAGCTTATGGGCAGGTAAGGACACTGAAGCTTTCTTT. The encoded protein is CASSLWAGKDTEAFF.